These 17 T cell receptor beta chains share one sample of origin, sequenced in a study of cytotoxic CD8 clonotypes in ibrutinib-treated CLL (dated by TCRdb to the early 2020s). The method behind the library was the immunoSEQ multiplex PCR assay. The source is immuneACCESS, and TCRdb retained only in-frame sequences with V and J called. Part of the clones is not carried over; for the studies checked, unresolved V genes explain less than half of this, and the remainder is unexplained. Within this sample are 9,000 to 13,000 clones, with 79% of them counted one time only. The ten biggest clones cover roughly 16% of the sample. This sample's time point label indicates: progressive disease on ibrutinib. The specimen was PBMCs, collected at disease progression, from a patient treated with ibrutinib. These receptors were collected from a human donor with chronic lymphocytic leukemia.

The V gene is TRBV7-9, the J gene TRBJ2-7; D is possibly TRBD1 (6 bases). The V end lost 5 bases, the J end lost 7 bases, and 18 bases lay between the germline ends. The germline CDR1 and CDR2 sequences are SEHNR and FQNEAQ (reference sequence). This CDR3 has 14 amino acids. The CDR3 is CASSARDKPLEQYF. CDR3 bases: TGTGCCAGCAGCGCCCGGGACAAGCCGTTGGAGCAGTACTTC.

This chain uses TRBV28 with TRBJ2-1; the D is unclear. The CDR3 has 11 residues. The V and J ends lost 7 bases and 5 bases respectively, with 6 bases between them. In germline, CDR1 is MDHEN, CDR2 SYDVKM. CDR3 protein: CASTNNNEQFF. CDR3 DNA: TGTGCCAGCACAAACAACAATGAGCAGTTCTTC.

This rearrangement joins TRBV9 to TRBJ1-1, with D unresolved. Germline V gene data show CDR1 as SGDLS and CDR2 as YYNGEE. Trimming cost V 3 bases and J 6 bases, with 12 bases left between them. The CDR3 consists of 13 residues. CDR3 region: CASSAPLIPEAFF. In nucleotides, the CDR3 is TGTGCCAGCAGCGCCCCCCTGATTCCTGAAGCTTTCTTT.

The chain joins TRBV7-9 to TRBJ2-7; 8 nucleotides align to TRBD1. The CDR3 consists of 16 residues. Germline lookup yields CDR1 SEHNR and CDR2 FQNEAQ (reference sequence). Trimming cost V 5 bases and J 2 bases; bases outside gene matches: 11. This CDR3 is CASSPRTGSGPYEQYF. The CDR3, as DNA: TGTGCCAGCAGCCCACGGACAGGGAGTGGGCCCTACGAGCAGTACTTC.

V is TRBV9 and J is TRBJ2-2, with D maybe TRBD2 (6 bases). The CDR3 spans 16 residues. V dropped 0 bases and J dropped 6 bases, with 15 bases sitting between them. Germline V lookup: CDR1 SGDLS, CDR2 YYNGEE. The CDR3 DNA is TGTGCCAGCAGCGTAGCTGACGGGAGTTGGGCCGGGGAGCTGTTTTTT. This codes for CASSVADGSWAGELFF.

The chain recombines TRBV28 with TRBJ1-3, with D maybe TRBD1 (5 bases). The CDR3 contains 14 residues. Germline CDR1 reads MDHEN; CDR2 reads SYDVKM. V was clipped by 2 bases and J by 4 bases, with 9 bases between them. Here the CDR3 DNA reads TGTGCCAGCAGTTTAGACTGGGGCGGAAACACCATATATTTT. Translation gives CASSLDWGGNTIYF. Complete variable domain (other parts from reference TRBV28 and TRBJ1-3): DVKVTQSSRYLVKRTGEKVFLECVQDMDHENMFWYRQDPGLGLRLIYFSYDVKMKEKGDIPEGYSVSREKKERFSLILESASTNQTSMYLCASSLDWGGNTIYFGEGSWLTVV.

The rearrangement uses TRBV7-8 and TRBJ1-5; D perhaps matches TRBD1 (5 bases). Germline CDR1 SGHVS, CDR2 FQNEAQ. The CDR3 spans 15 residues. Deletions cut 1 base from V and 1 base from J, with 8 bases between. This chain's CDR3 is CASSLGRASNQPQHF. CDR3 in DNA: TGTGCCAGCAGCTTAGGCAGGGCGAGCAATCAGCCCCAGCATTTT.

J is TRBJ2-1 and V is TRBV19; 13 bases line up with TRBD2. Germline V gene sequence: CDR1 LNHDA, CDR2 SQIVND (reference sequence). The CDR3 runs to 15 residues. J gave up 10 bases and V 5 bases, and 8 bases lay outside the gene matches. Here the CDR3 DNA reads TGTGCCAGTAGTCCCCGGACTAGCGGGAGAAAGGAGCAGTTCTTC. Amino acid sequence: CASSPRTSGRKEQFF.

The chain combines TRBV4-2 with TRBJ2-7; D remains ambiguous. The CDR3 covers 13 residues. In germline, CDR1 is LGHNA, CDR2 YNFKEQ. The ends were cut back, 0 bases at V and 3 bases at J, with 6 bases in the middle. CDR3 sequence: CASSQDLGYEQYF. CDR3 in DNA: TGTGCCAGCAGCCAAGATCTGGGCTACGAGCAGTACTTC.

The J gene is TRBJ2-3, the V gene TRBV5-6; D not resolved. Trimming stripped 0 bases from V and 2 bases from J, with 16 bases between. Germline loops: CDR1 SGHDT, CDR2 YYEEEE. The CDR3 consists of 17 residues. DNA of the CDR3: TGTGCCAGCAGCTTGGCCGTAGCAGTCCGATACACAGATACGCAGTATTTT. This encodes CASSLAVAVRYTDTQYF.

The V call is TRBV7-3, the J call TRBJ1-1; D gene uncertain. The CDR3 is made up of 13 amino acids. From germline, CDR1 is SGHTA and CDR2 FQGTGA. The V and J ends lost 2 bases and 7 bases respectively, with 11 bases between them. CDR3 loop: CASSLSSAGEAFF. The DNA of the CDR3 is TGTGCCAGCAGCTTATCTAGCGCGGGTGAAGCTTTCTTT.

This clone appeared a single time. The chain joins TRBV5-1 to TRBJ2-3; D is possibly TRBD1 (6 bases). CDR3 size: 13 residues. Germline V lookup: CDR1 SGHRS, CDR2 YFSETQ. V shed 9 bases and J shed 2 bases, with 13 bases lying between them. This chain's CDR3 is CATTDSSTDTQYF. The CDR3 nucleotides are TGCGCCACCACGGACAGCTCCACAGATACGCAGTATTTT. Based on the CDR3 plus reference TRBV5-1 and TRBJ2-3, the full variable domain is KAGVTQTPRYLIKTRGQQVTLSCSPISGHRSVSWYQQTPGQGLQFLFEYFSETQRNKGNFPGRFSGRQFSNSRSEMNVSTLELGDSALYLCATTDSSTDTQYFGPGTRLTVL.

This chain joins TRBV2 and TRBJ2-1; D is uncertain. V was shortened by 5 bases and J by 7 bases, with 9 bases between the two germline ends. Germline lookup yields CDR1 SNHLY and CDR2 FYNNEI. CDR3 length: 12 amino acids. The CDR3 DNA reads as TGTGCCAGCAGTACGAATTCAAATGAGCAGTTCTTC. Its protein is CASSTNSNEQFF.

CDR3 bases: TGCGCCAGCAGCCAGGACAGGGTAGGCAATGAGCAGTTCTTC. The encoded protein is CASSQDRVGNEQFF. This chain joins TRBV5-1 and TRBJ2-1; 8 bases match TRBD1. Trimming removed 4 bases from V and 6 bases from J; junction bases left unmatched: 6. The germline gives CDR1 SGHRS, CDR2 YFSETQ. The CDR3 totals 14 residues.

This clone has a handful of counts. The genes are TRBV10-1 and TRBJ2-7; D remains ambiguous. The ends were cut back, 10 bases at V and 6 bases at J, with 10 bases in the middle. The CDR3 is 10 residues long. CDR1 and CDR2 (germline): WNHNN, SYGVQD (reference sequence). The CDR3: CATFRSEQYF. CDR3 in DNA: TGCGCCACATTCAGGTCCGAGCAGTACTTC.

The genes are TRBV2 and TRBJ1-1, with 7 bases lining up with TRBD1. The germline V gene has CDR1 SNHLY and CDR2 FYNNEI. The V gene end was trimmed by 5 bases and the J gene end by 0 bases; junction bases not matched to a gene: 6. The CDR3 runs 15 residues. CDR3 protein: CASSRGGALNTEAFF. The CDR3, as DNA: TGTGCCAGCAGTAGAGGGGGCGCATTGAACACTGAAGCTTTCTTT. The whole variable domain, filled in from reference TRBV2 and TRBJ1-1, reads EPEVTQTPSHQVTQMGQEVILRCVPISNHLYFYWYRQILGQKVEFLVSFYNNEISEKSEIFDDQFSVERPDGSNFTLKIRSTKLEDSAMYFCASSRGGALNTEAFFGQGTRLTVV.

By its share, this clone is medium-sized. The chain links TRBV28 to TRBJ2-5, with D possibly being TRBD2 (6 bases). CDR3 length: 14 amino acids. The V gene lost 3 bases and the J gene lost 2 bases, with 10 bases spanning the gap. Germline V gene sequence: CDR1 MDHEN, CDR2 SYDVKM. CDR3 protein: CASSFAGRQETQYF. Written as DNA, the CDR3 is TGTGCCAGCAGTTTTGCGGGACGGCAAGAGACCCAGTACTTC.